Below are 5 T cell receptor beta chains sequenced from a single sample in a study of CD8 T cells in Susac syndrome. After extraction with the RNeasy kit, about 0.45 to 1 ug of the RNA was reverse transcribed using random hexamers. TCRdb analysed the immunoSEQ multiplex PCR reads with MiXCR anew, one entry per CDR3 protein. The table includes about 90,000 distinct CDR3 sequences, 95% to 96% detected once. Sequenced sample: CD8+ T cells from PBMCs. These receptor sequences come from a human donor with Susac syndrome.

This chain uses TRBV29-1 with TRBJ1-1; D is undetermined. This CDR3 is 15 amino acids long. The germline V and J ends were trimmed by 3 bases and 0 bases, with 14 bases remaining between them. CDR1 and CDR2 from the germline V gene are SQVTM and ANQGSEA. The CDR3 is CSVDDPGTLNTEAFF. CDR3 nucleotide sequence: TGCAGCGTTGACGATCCGGGCACTCTGAACACTGAAGCTTTCTTT.

The chain joins TRBV29-1 to TRBJ1-1; D remains unclear. CDR1 SQVTM and CDR2 ANQGSEA come from the germline V gene. Between the trimmed V and J ends, which lost 7 bases and 3 bases, there was a span of 9 bases. The CDR3 loop spans 11 amino acids. The DNA of the CDR3 is TGCAGCGCGGATGTCGACACTGAAGCTTTCTTT. Amino acids: CSADVDTEAFF.

The chain links TRBV20-1 to TRBJ1-3; D remains ambiguous. The CDR3 has 13 residues. V was cut by 0 bases and J by 4 bases, with 7 bases left in between. Germline CDR1 DFQATT, CDR2 SNEGSKA (reference sequence). The CDR3 sequence: CSARDPAGNTIYF. The CDR3 DNA sequence: TGCAGTGCTAGAGATCCAGCCGGAAACACCATATATTTT.

The genes are TRBV4-2 and TRBJ2-6, with 13 bases identical to TRBD2. CDR1 LGHNA and CDR2 YNFKEQ come from the germline V gene. V was pared by 0 bases and J by 0 bases, with 2 bases of the junction left unmatched. The CDR3 loop spans 19 amino acids. CDR3 loop: CASSQEGLAGISGANVLTF. The CDR3 bases are TGTGCCAGCAGCCAAGAGGGACTAGCGGGAATCTCTGGGGCCAACGTCCTGACTTTC.

This chain uses TRBV15 with TRBJ2-3; TRBD2 aligns across 10 bases. CDR3 size: 17 residues. Trimming took 6 bases from V and 4 from J; bases not matched to a gene: 13. Per the germline V gene, CDR1 is LNHNV and CDR2 is YYDKDF (reference sequence). The CDR3 here is CATSRPNSGGASDTQYF. CDR3 bases: TGTGCCACCAGTCGACCCAACAGCGGGGGGGCGTCAGATACGCAGTATTTT.